This TCR beta chain is drawn from a study of T cell responses to AZD1222 COVID-19 vaccine. Study-wide points: Seropositive status at baseline applied to only six AZD1222 recipients. Regions left unmutated in variants are reportedly the target of nearly half of spike-specific TCRs. Donors skewed white British and female; clonal diversity was possibly underestimated. Repertoire sampling occurred only after the peak T cell response.

This clone has just a few counts. The antigen is not known. Produced via immunoSEQ multiplex PCR; TCRdb's table is partial and in-frame only. Altogether over 100,000 clones are present, approximately 85% being singletons, with the ten largest covering 7.9%. The CDR3 has 12 amino acids. The V gene lost 1 base and the J gene lost 6 bases, with 7 bases spanning the gap. Germline V gene data show CDR1 as SGHRS and CDR2 as YFSETQ. This specimen consisted of peripheral blood, obtained 28 days after the second dose of the MenACWY control vaccine. The V gene is TRBV5-1, the J gene TRBJ1-2, with D possibly TRBD1 on 6 matching bases. The sequence came from an adult who received the MenACWY meningococcal vaccine as a control. The CDR3 loop reads CASSLNRDGYTF. As DNA, the CDR3 is TGCGCCAGCAGCTTGAACAGGGATGGCTACACCTTC.